What follows is one TCR beta chain and its context. Antigen specificity is unknown. The table came from immunoSEQ multiplex PCR; TCRdb's copy has only in-frame clones and leaves some out. The data hold roughly 97,000 clones, with around nine tenths observed a single time. The CDR3 length is 18 residues. This sample stems from a study of T cell responses to AZD1222 COVID-19 vaccine. General study findings and limits: Seropositive at baseline were only a handful of AZD1222 recipients. The peak T cell response came first, and repertoires were sampled only after it. Spike-specific TCR breadth rose after two AZD1222 doses, and depth rose as well. A mostly white British donor set with more females was recruited, and clonal diversity was possibly underestimated.

Sequenced here: peripheral blood, sampled 28 days after the second dose of the MenACWY control vaccine. The sequence was collected from an adult who received the MenACWY meningococcal vaccine as a control. The chain carries TRBV12-2 and TRBJ2-4; the table's D call, TRBD2, has no DNA check behind it. TRBV12-2 is flagged as a pseudogene. The CDR3 sequence is CASRLRLAGVLAKNIQYF. CDR3 DNA: TGTGCAAGTCGCTTACGACTAGCGGGCGTCCTAGCCAAAAACATTCAGTACTTC.